The TCR beta chain described here comes from a study of OX40 agonist ivuxolimab in advanced cancers. Libraries were prepared by immunoSEQ multiplex PCR; TCRdb keeps only in-frame clonotypes and omits some of them. The sample yields more than 65,000 clones, about 81% seen once. Per the germline V gene, CDR1 is SGHDT and CDR2 is YYEEEE. With 2 bases removed from V and 1 base from J, the gap between germline ends came to 13 bases. The CDR3 consists of 17 residues. This TCR came from an adult with an advanced solid tumor such as melanoma, head and neck, liver or kidney cancer. This sequence joins TRBV5-6 and TRBJ1-6; D gene uncertain. The material was CD4+ or CD8+ T cells sorted from blood, obtained in a trial of the OX40 agonist ivuxolimab. CDR3 region: CASSFSGFGSYNSPLHF. In DNA form, the CDR3 reads TGTGCCAGCAGCTTCTCGGGATTTGGTTCCTATAATTCACCCCTCCACTTT.